The 5 T cell receptor beta chains listed next were all sequenced from one sample in a study of regulatory T cells in long-lasting Graves disease. The time point here: newly diagnosed GD, antithyroid drugs for less than 3 months. Researchers made the TCR library from RNA that was extracted from PBMCs. Sequencing libraries for TCR beta were prepared with iRepertoire HTBI primers and Arm-PCR of CDR3 regions. TCRdb re-called the multiplex PCR reads with MiXCR, one entry per CDR3 protein. Of 410,000 or so distinct CDR3 sequences in the sample, 15% were seen once. Separately, the same data were catalogued under a study of T cells in Graves' hyperthyroidism and ophthalmopathy.

The sample was peripheral blood mononuclear cells (PBMCs), taken at new diagnosis, from a patient treated with antithyroid drugs. The receptors shown here come from a woman in her twenties or thirties with Graves disease.

This clonotype has only a few counts. The chain links TRBV24-1 to TRBJ2-5; 12 nucleotides agree with TRBD2. The CDR3 has 17 amino acids. The J segment lost 4 bases and the V segment lost 4 bases, leaving 9 bases of the junction unmatched. Germline V CDR1 and CDR2: KGHDR, SFDVKD. In DNA, the CDR3 is TGTGCCACCAGTGACCCTCGACTAGCGGGAGTAGGAGAGACCCAGTACTTC. It is translated as CATSDPRLAGVGETQYF.

This clonotype was recorded at least ten times. This chain uses TRBV7-9 with TRBJ2-1; D gene ambiguous. This CDR3 region has 10 residues. The germline CDR1 and CDR2 sequences are SEHNR and FQNEAQ (reference sequence). V lost 8 bases and J 12 bases, leaving 11 bases between the germline ends. CDR3 in amino acids: CASELLGQFF. The CDR3 region has the DNA TGTGCCAGCGAGCTTTTGGGGCAGTTCTTC.

In its sample, this clonotype was seen once. The J gene is TRBJ1-6, the V gene TRBV28; D remains unclear. The germline gives CDR1 MDHEN, CDR2 SYDVKM. Trimming removed 10 bases at V and 10 bases at J, with 14 bases between. This CDR3 has 12 amino acids. The CDR3 is CATREYESPLHF. For the CDR3, the DNA is TGTGCCACCCGAGAATACGAATCACCCCTCCACTTT.

This clonotype has just a few counts. The rearrangement links TRBV4-2 to TRBJ2-2; D is unresolved. The CDR3 covers 17 residues. Trimming took 0 bases from V and 0 from J, leaving 11 bases between them. In germline, CDR1 is LGHNA, CDR2 YNFKEQ. The CDR3 DNA sequence: TGTGCCAGCAGCCAAGATCTCGGGCATGCGAACACCGGGGAGCTGTTTTTT. This encodes CASSQDLGHANTGELFF.

This clonotype was seen a handful of times. A clone one base away is much larger, so this may be a read error. V is TRBV2 and J is TRBJ2-1; a possible D gene is TRBD2 (6 bases). The CDR3 has 11 amino acids. From germline, CDR1 is SNHLY and CDR2 FYNNEI. The CDR3 nucleotides read TGTGCCACAGGGAGGAGTTCGGAGCAGTGCTTC. This sequence encodes CATGRSSEQCF. The whole variable domain, filled in from reference TRBV2 and TRBJ2-1, reads EPEVTQTPSHQVTQMGQEVILRCVPISNHLYFYWYRQILGQKVEFLVSFYNNEISEKSEIFDDQFSVERPDGSNFTLKIRSTKLEDSAMYFCATGRSSEQCFGPGTRLTVL.